Listed here are 5 T cell receptor beta chains from one sample, sequenced in a study of CD4 and CD8 cells across lung adenocarcinoma regions. TCRdb reprocessed the PCR reads via MiXCR and lists one record per CDR3 protein. The data hold around 20,000 distinct CDR3 sequences, with approximately 47% observed a single time. The sample was CD8+ T cells from the center of a lung tumor. These receptors were obtained from a female donor with lung adenocarcinoma. The CD4 and CD8 labels of this study may be unreliable.

The chain joins TRBV7-6 to TRBJ2-1, with 7 bases fitting TRBD1. The J call could be wrong; TRBJ2-5 is a better fit for the DNA end. Germline V gene data show CDR1 as SGHVS and CDR2 as FNYEAQ. The CDR3 loop spans 13 amino acids. The CDR3 DNA follows: TGTGCCAGCAGCTCGGGACAGTTAGAGACCCAGTACTTC. Amino acids: CASSSGQLETQYF.

This rearrangement joins TRBV7-6 to TRBJ2-3; D remains unclear. The J call could be wrong; TRBJ2-1 is a better fit for the DNA end. This CDR3 spans 16 amino acids. From germline, CDR1 is SGHVS and CDR2 FNYEAQ. CDR3 region: CASSSPTFDFYNEQFF. As DNA, the CDR3 is TGTGCCAGCAGCTCACCGACTTTCGACTTTTACAATGAGCAGTTCTTC.

This clonotype was observed at least ten times. The genes are TRBV7-3 and TRBJ1-2; possible D gene TRBD1, 6 bases. Germline V gene sequence: CDR1 SGHTA, CDR2 FQGTGA. The V and J ends lost 5 bases and 2 bases respectively, with 9 bases between them. The CDR3 contains 13 residues. In DNA form, the CDR3 reads TGTGCCAGCAGCCCCGGGACAAACTATGGCTACACCTTC. It codes for CASSPGTNYGYTF.

The chain links TRBV6-1 to TRBJ2-5; no clear D gene. Trimming cost V 3 bases and J 1 base, with 9 bases left between them. The CDR3 has 14 amino acids. CDR1 and CDR2 (germline): MNHNS, SASEGT. DNA of the CDR3: TGTGCCAGCAGTGATTGGCGGATCCAAGAGACCCAGTACTTC. Protein sequence: CASSDWRIQETQYF.

This rearrangement joins TRBV6-5 to TRBJ1-2; possibly TRBD1 for D (5 bases). The germline CDR1 and CDR2 sequences are MNHEY and SVGAGI. V was pared by 2 bases and J by 6 bases, with 10 bases between. The CDR3 covers 13 residues. CDR3 sequence (DNA): TGTGCCAGCAGTTACCGGACAAGTCATGGCTACACCTTC. It codes for CASSYRTSHGYTF.